These 16 T cell receptor beta chains originate from one sample sequenced in a study of blood T cell repertoires in COVID-19. Method: immunoSEQ multiplex PCR; TCRdb's copy keeps in-frame clones and lacks some. Found here are fewer than 350,000 clones, about 86% of them singletons; the top ten hold around 13%. Material: peripheral blood. These TCRs come from a woman aged 70-85 years with COVID-19, enrolled during active disease.

The chain links TRBV7-2 to TRBJ2-7; weak D call: TRBD1 (6 bases). CDR1 and CDR2 (germline): SGHTA, FQGNSA. Trimming left V 2 bases short and J 7 bases short, with 21 bases between. This CDR3 is built from 16 residues. CDR3 bases: TGTGCCAGCAGCTTAACGATAAGGACCGCGGACAGTGAGCAGTACTTC. Its protein product is CASSLTIRTADSEQYF.

The chain carries TRBV29-1 and TRBJ2-3, with TRBD2 matching over 12 bases. Germline V gene data show CDR1 as SQVTM and CDR2 as ANQGSEA. CDR3 length: 15 amino acids. V trimming: 8 bases; J trimming: 2 bases; junction bases outside the gene matches: 8. The CDR3 spells CSSRLAGAPTDTQYF. As DNA, the CDR3 is TGCAGCTCGCGACTAGCGGGGGCCCCCACAGATACGCAGTATTTT.

The rearrangement uses TRBV13 and TRBJ1-4; D is undetermined. Germline assignment: CDR1 PRHDT and CDR2 FYEKMQ (reference sequence). Trimming shortened V by 6 bases and J by 3 bases, and 8 bases separated the two germline ends. This CDR3 has 13 amino acids. DNA of the CDR3: TGTGCCAGCAGACAGCTTTCTAATGAAAAACTGTTTTTT. Translated, it gives CASRQLSNEKLFF.

This clone was seen a single time. The chain recombines TRBV7-8 with TRBJ1-2; D not resolved. Trimming removed 0 bases from V and 4 bases from J, with 9 bases in between. The germline V gene has CDR1 SGHVS and CDR2 FQNEAQ. The CDR3 covers 14 residues. The CDR3 region has the DNA TGTGCCAGCAGCTTAGCGGCGGGCCTCTATGGCTACACCTTC. Translating gives CASSLAAGLYGYTF.

The genes are TRBV21-1 and TRBJ2-1; the D call TRBD1 from the table was never checked on the DNA. TRBV21-1 is given as a pseudogene. This CDR3 is 17 amino acids long. This chain's CDR3 is CASSKVPSQGSYNEQFF. The CDR3 nucleotides read TGTGCCAGCAGCAAAGTTCCCTCTCAGGGTTCCTACAATGAGCAGTTCTTC.

The J gene is TRBJ2-1, the V gene TRBV6-5, with 9 bases that match TRBD2. The CDR3 totals 14 residues. Losses at the gene ends were 2 bases for V and 10 bases for J; bases not matched to a gene: 6. Germline CDR1 and CDR2: MNHEY and SVGAGI. The CDR3, as DNA: TGTGCCAGCAGTTACGGCGGGGGGGCAGGGGAGCAGTTCTTC. Protein: CASSYGGGAGEQFF.

J is TRBJ2-6 and V is TRBV7-2; possible D gene TRBD1, 5 bases. The CDR3 spans 16 residues. Trimming pared 4 bases from V and 4 bases from J, leaving 14 bases between. Per germline, CDR1 SGHTA and CDR2 FQGNSA. The CDR3 loop is CASSYRTAGGANVLTF. The CDR3 DNA follows: TGTGCCAGCAGCTACAGGACCGCTGGGGGGGCCAACGTCCTGACTTTC.

V and J are TRBV2 and TRBJ2-3; 7 bases align to TRBD2. The CDR3 is made up of 13 amino acids. The germline CDR1 and CDR2 sequences are SNHLY and FYNNEI. V shed 8 bases, J shed 2 bases, and the junction held 4 bases outside the gene matches. The CDR3 DNA reads as TGTGCCAGCTGCGCGGGGGACACAGATACGCAGTATTTT. Encoded protein: CASCAGDTDTQYF.

This chain links TRBV2 with TRBJ2-3, with a weak D call TRBD1 (6 bases). Trimming stripped 6 bases from V and 0 bases from J, with 13 bases between. The CDR3 sequence is 15 residues long. Looked up from germline, CDR1 is SNHLY and CDR2 is FYNNEI. CDR3 residues: CASSPRTDSTDTQYF. The CDR3 nucleotides read TGTGCCAGCAGCCCTAGGACAGATAGCACAGATACGCAGTATTTT. The full variable domain, its missing parts supplied by reference TRBV2 and TRBJ2-3, is EPEVTQTPSHQVTQMGQEVILRCVPISNHLYFYWYRQILGQKVEFLVSFYNNEISEKSEIFDDQFSVERPDGSNFTLKIRSTKLEDSAMYFCASSPRTDSTDTQYFGPGTRLTVL.

The rearrangement joins TRBV11-2 to TRBJ1-2, with 7 bases lining up with TRBD1. The germline V gene encodes CDR1 SGHAT and CDR2 FQNNGV. The V gene end was trimmed by 5 bases and the J gene end by 4 bases; junction bases not matched to a gene: 4. This CDR3 has 13 residues. CDR3 nucleotides: TGTGCCAGCAGCATACAGGGGTTCTATGGCTACACCTTC. Its translation is CASSIQGFYGYTF.

The rearrangement uses TRBV18 and TRBJ2-7; a possible D gene is TRBD2 (6 bases). The ends were cut back, 3 bases at V and 6 bases at J, with 15 bases in the middle. The CDR3 sequence is 14 residues long. Germline V gives CDR1 KGHSH, CDR2 LQKENI. The CDR3 protein is CASSPSREEREQYF. The CDR3 DNA reads TGTGCCAGCTCACCGTCCAGGGAGGAACGCGAGCAGTACTTC. The full variable domain, in which reference TRBV18 and TRBJ2-7 provide the parts outside the CDR3, is NAGVMQNPRHLVRRRGQEARLRCSPMKGHSHVYWYRQLPEEGLKFMVYLQKENIIDESGMPKERFSAEFPKEGPSILRIQQVVRGDSAAYFCASSPSREEREQYFGPGTRLTVT.

The chain recombines TRBV6-2 or TRBV6-3 with TRBJ1-5; weak D call: TRBD1 (6 bases). CDR3 length equals 17 residues. V was cut by 2 bases and J by 2 bases, with 16 bases left in between. Germline CDR1 is MNHEY and CDR2 is SVGEGT. The CDR3, as DNA: TGTGCCAGCAGTTACCTAAAAGGGGGATATGGCAATCAGCCCCAGCATTTT. Translating it yields CASSYLKGGYGNQPQHF.

The chain is built from TRBV19 and TRBJ2-7; 7 bases align to TRBD2. The V segment lost 4 bases and the J segment 0 bases; nucleotides outside the gene matches: 6. This CDR3 contains 15 residues. The germline CDR1 and CDR2 sequences are LNHDA and SQIVND (reference sequence). CDR3 in amino acids: CASSRSGTDSYEQYF. DNA for the CDR3: TGTGCCAGTAGTAGGAGCGGGACGGACTCCTACGAGCAGTACTTC.

This clone was found a few times. The J gene is TRBJ1-2, the V gene TRBV27; 7 bases line up with TRBD1. After removal of 6 bases from V and 7 bases from J, the junction contained 5 bases not matched to a gene. Germline lookup yields CDR1 MNHEY and CDR2 SMNVEV (reference sequence). The CDR3 consists of 12 residues. The CDR3 coding sequence is TGTGCCAGCAGGACAGGGTTTGGTGGCTACACCTTC. The encoded protein is CASRTGFGGYTF.

The CDR3 is CASSWGQALQNTEAFF. The DNA for the CDR3 is TGCGCCAGCAGCTGGGGACAGGCCCTGCAGAACACTGAAGCTTTCTTT. The V call is TRBV5-1, the J call TRBJ1-1, with 8 nucleotides matching TRBD1. The CDR3 consists of 16 residues. Germline CDR1 reads SGHRS; CDR2 reads YFSETQ. J gave up 1 base and V 3 bases, and 8 bases lay outside the gene matches.

As to this clone: The same CDR3 is also encoded by other DNA sequences in this sample. This chain links TRBV28 with TRBJ2-7; D remains unclear. Germline CDR1 MDHEN, CDR2 SYDVKM. The ends were cut back, 5 bases at V and 2 bases at J, with 4 bases in the middle. The CDR3 spans 11 residues. CDR3 DNA sequence: TGTGCCAGCAGTCTCGCCTACGAGCAGTACTTC. Translation gives CASSLAYEQYF. Full variable domain (remainder filled in from reference TRBV28 and TRBJ2-7): DVKVTQSSRYLVKRTGEKVFLECVQDMDHENMFWYRQDPGLGLRLIYFSYDVKMKEKGDIPEGYSVSREKKERFSLILESASTNQTSMYLCASSLAYEQYFGPGTRLTVT.